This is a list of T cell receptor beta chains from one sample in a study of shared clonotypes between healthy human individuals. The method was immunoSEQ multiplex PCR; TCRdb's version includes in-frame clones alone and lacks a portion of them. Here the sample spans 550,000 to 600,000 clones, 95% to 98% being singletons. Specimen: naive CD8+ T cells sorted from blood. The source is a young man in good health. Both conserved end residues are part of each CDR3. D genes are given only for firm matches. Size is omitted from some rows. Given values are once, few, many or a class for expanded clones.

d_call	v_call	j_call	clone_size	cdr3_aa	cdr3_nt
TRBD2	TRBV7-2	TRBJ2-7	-	CASSLVGSSGNLEQYF	TGTGCCAGCAGCTTAGTGGGGAGTAGCGGGAACCTCGAGCAGTACTTC
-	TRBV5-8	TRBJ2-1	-	CASSLGADSYNEQFF	TGTGCCAGCAGCTTGGGGGCAGATTCCTACAATGAGCAGTTCTTC
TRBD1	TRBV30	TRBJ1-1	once	CAAGAGTGNTEAFF	TGTGCTGCCGGGGCCGGGACAGGGAACACTGAAGCTTTCTTT
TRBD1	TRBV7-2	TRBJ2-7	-	CASSLEGTGNYEQYF	TGTGCCAGCAGCTTAGAGGGGACAGGGAACTACGAGCAGTACTTC
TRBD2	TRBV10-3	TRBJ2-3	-	CAIKLAGEADTQYF	TGTGCCATCAAACTAGCGGGAGAGGCAGATACGCAGTATTTT
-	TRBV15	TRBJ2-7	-	CATSRGGYEQYF	TGTGCCACCAGCAGAGGGGGTTACGAGCAGTACTTC
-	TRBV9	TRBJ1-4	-	CASSDAAGSEKLFF	TGTGCCAGCAGCGACGCGGCAGGAAGCGAAAAACTGTTTTTT
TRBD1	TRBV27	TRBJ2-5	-	CASSRPGDRTNQETQYF	TGTGCCAGCAGTCGACCCGGGGACAGGACTAACCAAGAGACCCAGTACTTC
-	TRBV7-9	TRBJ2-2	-	CASSFAPGSTGELFF	TGTGCCAGCAGCTTCGCCCCAGGGAGCACCGGGGAGCTGTTTTTT
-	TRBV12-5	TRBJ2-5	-	CASAGFQETQYF	TGTGCTAGTGCAGGGTTTCAAGAGACCCAGTACTTC
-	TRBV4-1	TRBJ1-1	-	CASSQVFVSADEAFF	TGCGCCAGCAGCCAAGTTTTCGTCTCAGCCGATGAAGCTTTCTTT
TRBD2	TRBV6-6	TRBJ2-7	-	CASSYDVASGYEQYF	TGTGCCAGCAGTTACGACGTAGCTAGCGGCTACGAGCAGTACTTC
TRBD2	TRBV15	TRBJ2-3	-	CATSSSLSSGTFTDTQYF	TGTGCCACCAGCAGTTCTCTATCTAGCGGAACGTTCACAGATACGCAGTATTTT
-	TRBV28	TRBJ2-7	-	CASSLFGDTSTTYEQYF	TGTGCCAGCAGTTTATTCGGGGACACAAGTACCACCTACGAGCAGTACTTC
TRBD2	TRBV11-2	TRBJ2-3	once	CASSLGTSGTDTQYF	TGTGCCAGCAGCCTCGGGACTAGCGGCACAGATACGCAGTATTTT
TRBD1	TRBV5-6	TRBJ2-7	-	CASSSGGTYEQYF	TGTGCCAGCAGCTCAGGGGGCACCTACGAGCAGTACTTC
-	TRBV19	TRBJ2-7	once	CASSVPGEQYF	TGTGCCAGTAGTGTCCCCGGCGAGCAGTACTTC
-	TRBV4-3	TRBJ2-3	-	CASSQEYGAGEFGWTDTQYF	TGCGCCAGCAGCCAAGAATACGGGGCAGGGGAGTTTGGTTGGACAGATACGCAGTATTTT
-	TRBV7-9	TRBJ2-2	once	CASSDRQDTGELFF	TGTGCCAGCAGCGACCGACAGGACACCGGGGAGCTGTTTTTT
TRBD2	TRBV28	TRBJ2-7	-	CASSLGGSREQYF	TGTGCCAGCAGTTTAGGCGGGAGTCGGGAGCAGTACTTC
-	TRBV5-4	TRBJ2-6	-	CASSLVGSGANVLTF	TGTGCCAGCAGCTTGGTTGGCTCTGGGGCCAACGTCCTGACTTTC
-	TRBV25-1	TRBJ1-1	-	CASSEYSGGRAFF	TGTGCCAGCAGTGAATATTCGGGGGGGCGAGCTTTCTTT
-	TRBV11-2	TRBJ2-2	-	CASSLGSLGGAIRELFF	TGTGCCAGCAGCTTAGGATCTCTGGGGGGCGCGATCCGGGAGCTGTTTTTT
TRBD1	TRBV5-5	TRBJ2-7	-	CASSILRTGYEQYF	TGTGCCAGCAGCATCCTTCGGACAGGCTACGAGCAGTACTTC
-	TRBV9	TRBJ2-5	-	CASSVEEEKETQYF	TGTGCCAGCAGCGTGGAGGAAGAAAAAGAGACCCAGTACTTC
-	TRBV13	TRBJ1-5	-	CASSLGRNNQPQHF	TGTGCCAGCAGCTTAGGACGGAACAATCAGCCCCAGCATTTT
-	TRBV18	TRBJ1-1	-	CASSPLGTRDPESFF	TGTGCCAGCTCACCACTCGGGACCCGGGATCCTGAGTCTTTCTTT
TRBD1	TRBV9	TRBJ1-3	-	CASRGDRGSGNTIYF	TGTGCCAGCAGAGGGGACAGGGGCTCTGGAAACACCATATATTTT
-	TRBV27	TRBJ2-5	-	CASSIAGSRVIQETQYF	TGTGCCAGCAGCATCGCAGGGTCGAGGGTGATCCAAGAGACCCAGTACTTC
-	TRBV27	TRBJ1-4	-	CASSPDNRGANEKLFF	TGTGCCAGCAGTCCGGACAATAGGGGAGCTAATGAAAAACTGTTTTTT
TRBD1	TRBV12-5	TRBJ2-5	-	CASALNAPGTGLWVETQYF	TGTGCTAGTGCCCTCAATGCCCCGGGGACAGGGCTTTGGGTAGAGACCCAGTACTTC
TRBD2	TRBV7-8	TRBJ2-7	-	CASSSRTSGRVEQYF	TGTGCCAGCAGCTCCCGGACTAGCGGGAGAGTCGAGCAGTACTTC
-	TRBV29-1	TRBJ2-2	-	CSVSVFGDGIKNTGELFF	TGCAGCGTTTCTGTTTTCGGGGATGGCATAAAGAACACCGGGGAGCTGTTTTTT
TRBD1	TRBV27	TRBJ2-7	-	CASSPGTGYEQYF	TGTGCCAGCAGTCCCGGGACAGGATACGAGCAGTACTTC
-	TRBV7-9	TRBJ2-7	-	CASSLETRTYEQYF	TGTGCCAGCAGCTTAGAGACACGGACCTACGAGCAGTACTTC
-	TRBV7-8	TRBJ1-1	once	CASSLGRLLNTEAFF	TGTGCCAGCAGCTTAGGAAGGTTACTGAACACTGAAGCTTTCTTT
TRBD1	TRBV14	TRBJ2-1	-	CASSPLRDRASDEQFF	TGTGCCAGCAGTCCGCTCCGAGACAGGGCCTCAGATGAGCAGTTCTTC
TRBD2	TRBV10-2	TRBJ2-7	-	CASATSGRGYEQYF	TGCGCCAGCGCGACTAGCGGGAGGGGATACGAGCAGTACTTC
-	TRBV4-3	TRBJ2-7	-	CASSQAPGSEQYF	TGCGCCAGCAGCCAAGCCCCGGGATCCGAGCAGTACTTC
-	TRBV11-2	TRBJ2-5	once	CASSLSPGTETQYF	TGTGCCAGCAGCTTATCACCGGGGACAGAGACCCAGTACTTC
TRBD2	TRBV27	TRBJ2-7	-	CASSNSGRAYEQYF	TGTGCCAGCAGCAATAGCGGGAGGGCCTACGAGCAGTACTTC